This is a list of T cell receptor beta chains from one sample in a study of blood T cell repertoires in COVID-19. Repertoires were generated with immunoSEQ multiplex PCR, while TCRdb's copy carries only in-frame clones and drops some. The data show about 140,000 clones, more than 65% seen once. Sequenced input: peripheral blood. The receptors stem from a human donor in a cohort sampled during active COVID-19. Both conserved end residues are part of each CDR3. Fields, in order: clone size, J gene, D gene, V gene, CDR3 protein, CDR3 DNA. A D gene is named only where the DNA matches it firmly. Clone sizes are given selectively: once, few, many, or a class where the clone is expanded.

>once|TRBJ2-4|.|TRBV19
CASSIGLTGSAKNIQYF
TGTGCCAGTAGTATAGGCCTCACAGGGTCCGCCAAAAACATTCAGTACTTC
>.|TRBJ2-3|TRBD1|TRBV5-1
CASSPGQGARDTQYF
TGCGCCAGCAGCCCGGGACAGGGGGCAAGAGATACGCAGTATTTT
>.|TRBJ2-5|.|TRBV6-2/TRBV6-3
CASSSGGAQETQYF
TGTGCCAGCAGTTCCGGCGGGGCGCAAGAGACCCAGTACTTC
>.|TRBJ1-2|.|TRBV6-5
CASRHDSNYGYTF
TGTGCCAGCAGGCACGACAGTAACTATGGCTACACCTTC
>.|TRBJ2-2|TRBD1|TRBV24-1
CATSDPGGSGTGELFF
TGTGCCACCAGTGATCCAGGGGGCTCAGGGACCGGGGAGCTGTTTTTT
>.|TRBJ1-5|.|TRBV2
CASTLRGVPSNQPQHF
TGTGCCAGCACCCTTCGAGGAGTTCCTAGCAATCAGCCCCAGCATTTT
>.|TRBJ2-1|.|TRBV11-1
CASSLRAGATYNEQFF
TGTGCCAGCAGCCTAAGGGCGGGGGCTACCTACAATGAGCAGTTCTTC
>.|TRBJ2-7|.|TRBV7-8
CASSLGGGSTYVQYF
TGTGCCAGCAGCTTAGGCGGAGGCAGCACCTACGTGCAGTACTTC
>.|TRBJ2-1|TRBD1|TRBV9
CASSVGQGDYNEQFF
TGTGCCAGCAGCGTAGGACAGGGAGACTACAATGAGCAGTTCTTC
>.|TRBJ1-5|.|TRBV5-1
CASSLSPGSNQPQHF
TGCGCCAGCAGCTTGTCTCCAGGATCCAATCAGCCCCAGCATTTT
>.|TRBJ2-7|.|TRBV6-5
CASSYSRTETYEQYF
TGTGCCAGCAGTTACTCGAGGACAGAAACCTACGAGCAGTACTTC
>.|TRBJ1-2|.|TRBV2
CASSAAGARGYTF
TGTGCCAGCAGTGCTGCAGGGGCACGGGGCTACACCTTC
>.|TRBJ1-3|.|TRBV6-6
CASTPPGLNSGNTIYF
TGTGCCAGCACCCCCCCGGGACTGAACTCTGGAAACACCATATATTTT
>.|TRBJ2-7|TRBD2|TRBV4-2
CASSQGGGGAYEQYF
TGTGCCAGCAGCCAAGGAGGTGGGGGGGCCTACGAGCAGTACTTC
>.|TRBJ2-3|.|TRBV10-3
CAISESRGNADTQYF
TGTGCCATCAGTGAGTCCCGCGGGAACGCAGATACGCAGTATTTT
>.|TRBJ1-5|.|TRBV5-1
CASSSEPSVEGSNQPQHF
TGCGCCAGCAGCTCGGAGCCCTCGGTGGAGGGCAGCAATCAGCCCCAGCATTTT
>.|TRBJ2-3|.|TRBV7-3
CASSLTGRGTTSTDTQYF
TGTGCCAGCAGCTTAACGGGGAGGGGGACTACTAGCACAGATACGCAGTATTTT
>.|TRBJ2-7|TRBD1|TRBV5-1
CASSSDTGGYEQYF
TGCGCCAGCAGCTCGGATACAGGGGGCTACGAGCAGTACTTC
>.|TRBJ2-5|.|TRBV19
CASSMSDSKRETQYF
TGTGCCAGTAGTATGTCCGACTCAAAGAGGGAGACCCAGTACTTC
>.|TRBJ2-3|.|TRBV6-2/TRBV6-3
CASSYSGLTQYF
TGTGCCAGCAGTTACTCGGGACTTACGCAGTATTTT
>.|TRBJ2-7|.|TRBV5-8
CASSLLVLSYEQYF
TGTGCCAGCAGCTTGCTAGTCCTCTCCTACGAGCAGTACTTC
>.|TRBJ1-2|TRBD1|TRBV6-5
CASSRQGANYGYTF
TGTGCCAGCAGTCGACAGGGGGCGAACTATGGCTACACCTTC
>once|TRBJ1-5|.|TRBV6-6
CASSYSAHQPQHF
TGTGCCAGCAGTTACTCGGCCCATCAGCCCCAGCATTTT
>.|TRBJ1-5|.|TRBV5-6
CASSLGSGGFGQPQHF
TGTGCCAGCAGCTTGGGTAGCGGGGGGTTCGGTCAGCCCCAGCATTTT
>.|TRBJ2-1|.|TRBV14
CASSQERGGLSYNEQFF
TGTGCCAGCAGCCAAGAACGGGGAGGCCTCTCCTACAATGAGCAGTTCTTC
>.|TRBJ1-4|.|TRBV7-2
CASSLDMAITSNEKLFF
TGTGCCAGCAGCTTAGATATGGCCATAACGTCTAATGAAAAACTGTTTTTT
>.|TRBJ1-2|.|TRBV6-5
CASSSLYGYTF
TGTGCCAGCAGTTCGTTGTATGGCTACACCTTC